These T cell receptor beta chains were read from a single sample in a study of blood T cell repertoires in COVID-19. Some clones are missing from TCRdb's copy, which holds only in-frame ones; the method was immunoSEQ multiplex PCR. Among about 150,000 clones listed, 85% to 90% were seen once. The specimen was peripheral blood. The source of these receptors is a middle-aged man with active or convalescent COVID-19. Each CDR3 is given without its conserved first and last residue. Fields, in order: V gene, CDR3 length, J gene, CDR3 protein.

v_gene: TRBV10-3
len: 10
j_gene: TRBJ1-2
CDR3aa: AISPTGDGYT

v_gene: TRBV15
len: 12
j_gene: TRBJ2-7
CDR3aa: ATSREGVGYEQY

v_gene: TRBV19
len: 13
j_gene: TRBJ2-2
CDR3aa: ASNPQGIITGELF

v_gene: TRBV18
len: 16
j_gene: TRBJ2-3
CDR3aa: ASSRSQQGLAGTDTQY

v_gene: TRBV5-1
len: 12
j_gene: TRBJ2-3
CDR3aa: ASSYPDRADTQY

v_gene: TRBV27
len: 13
j_gene: TRBJ1-5
CDR3aa: ASSWTGEPNQPQH

v_gene: TRBV7-9
len: 14
j_gene: TRBJ2-1
CDR3aa: ASSLSIVGGLNEQF

v_gene: TRBV4-3
len: 11
j_gene: TRBJ1-1
CDR3aa: ASRTGRNTEAF

v_gene: TRBV6-1
len: 9
j_gene: TRBJ1-4
CDR3aa: ASLTRGIMF

v_gene: TRBV9
len: 13
j_gene: TRBJ1-6
CDR3aa: ASSLRGAGDSPLH

v_gene: TRBV20-1
len: 9
j_gene: TRBJ1-1
CDR3aa: SARAGTMAF

v_gene: TRBV5-5
len: 12
j_gene: TRBJ2-7
CDR3aa: ASNSGTGSYEQY

v_gene: TRBV6-2/TRBV6-3
len: 11
j_gene: TRBJ1-4
CDR3aa: ASSRQGREKLF

v_gene: TRBV5-1
len: 14
j_gene: TRBJ2-2
CDR3aa: ASSLGLAVWTGELF

v_gene: TRBV10-3
len: 13
j_gene: TRBJ2-2
CDR3aa: AIRPPGQGAGELF

v_gene: TRBV30
len: 14
j_gene: TRBJ1-2
CDR3aa: AWSGSTGGSNYGYT

v_gene: TRBV10-3
len: 12
j_gene: TRBJ1-1
CDR3aa: AISVRGMNTEAF

v_gene: TRBV9
len: 10
j_gene: TRBJ2-1
CDR3aa: ASSAFGNEQF

v_gene: TRBV7-6
len: 10
j_gene: TRBJ1-1
CDR3aa: ASRWGHSEAF

v_gene: TRBV2
len: 12
j_gene: TRBJ1-1
CDR3aa: ATERDRIGTEAF

v_gene: TRBV7-9
len: 12
j_gene: TRBJ1-2
CDR3aa: ASSRGQRNYGYT

v_gene: TRBV5-1
len: 12
j_gene: TRBJ2-7
CDR3aa: ASSSAGQITEQY

v_gene: TRBV5-8
len: 10
j_gene: TRBJ2-5
CDR3aa: ASSLDGETQY

v_gene: TRBV4-3
len: 13
j_gene: TRBJ1-5
CDR3aa: ASSQDGGDNQPQH

v_gene: TRBV5-5
len: 13
j_gene: TRBJ1-2
CDR3aa: ASSLAVTGGYGYT

v_gene: TRBV7-8
len: 14
j_gene: TRBJ2-2
CDR3aa: ASSLALRESTGELF

v_gene: TRBV11-3
len: 13
j_gene: TRBJ2-1
CDR3aa: ASSLVTSGYNEQF

v_gene: TRBV28
len: 13
j_gene: TRBJ1-5
CDR3aa: ASSSGLHSNQPQH

v_gene: TRBV4-3
len: 15
j_gene: TRBJ1-2
CDR3aa: ASSHGTAPGANYGYT